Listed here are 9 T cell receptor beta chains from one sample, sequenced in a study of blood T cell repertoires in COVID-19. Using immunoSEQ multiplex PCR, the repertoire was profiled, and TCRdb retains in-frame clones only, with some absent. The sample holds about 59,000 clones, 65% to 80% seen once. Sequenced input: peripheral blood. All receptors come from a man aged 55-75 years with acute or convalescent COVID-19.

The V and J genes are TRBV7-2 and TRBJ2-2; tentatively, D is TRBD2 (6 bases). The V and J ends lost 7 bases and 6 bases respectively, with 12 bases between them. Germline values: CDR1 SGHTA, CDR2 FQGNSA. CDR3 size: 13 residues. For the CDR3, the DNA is TGTGCCAGCACCACCCGGAGGGCCGGGGAGCTGTTTTTT. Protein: CASTTRRAGELFF.

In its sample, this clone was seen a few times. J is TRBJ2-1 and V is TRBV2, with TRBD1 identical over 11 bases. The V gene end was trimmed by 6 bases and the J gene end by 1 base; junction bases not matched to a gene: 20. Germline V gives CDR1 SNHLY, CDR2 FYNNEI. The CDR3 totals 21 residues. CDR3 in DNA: TGTGCCAGCAGATCGGGGCCGGGACAGGGGGTTCGATTTCGGTCCTACAATGAGCAGTTCTTC. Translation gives CASRSGPGQGVRFRSYNEQFF.

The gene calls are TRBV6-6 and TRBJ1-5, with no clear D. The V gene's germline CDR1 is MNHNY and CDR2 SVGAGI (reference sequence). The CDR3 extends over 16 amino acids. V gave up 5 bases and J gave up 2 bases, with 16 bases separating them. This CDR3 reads CASSPDSLGGNQPQHF. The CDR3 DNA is TGTGCCAGCAGTCCCGACTCGCTGGGTGGCAATCAGCCCCAGCATTTT.

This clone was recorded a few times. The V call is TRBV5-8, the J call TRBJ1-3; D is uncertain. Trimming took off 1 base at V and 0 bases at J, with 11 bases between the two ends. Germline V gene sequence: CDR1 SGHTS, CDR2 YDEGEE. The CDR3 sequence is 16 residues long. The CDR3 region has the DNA TGTGCCAGCAGCTTGCTCGCGACATACTCTGGAAACACCATATATTTT. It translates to CASSLLATYSGNTIYF. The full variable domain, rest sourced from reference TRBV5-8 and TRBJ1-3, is EAGVTQSPTHLIKTRGQQATLRCSPISGHTSVYWYQQALGLGLQFLLWYDEGEERNRGNFPPRFSGRQFPNYSSELNVNALELEDSALYLCASSLLATYSGNTIYFGEGSWLTVV.

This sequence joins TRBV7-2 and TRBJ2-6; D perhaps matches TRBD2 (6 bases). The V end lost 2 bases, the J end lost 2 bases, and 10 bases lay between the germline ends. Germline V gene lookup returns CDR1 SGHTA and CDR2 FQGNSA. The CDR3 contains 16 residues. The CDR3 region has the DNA TGTGCCAGCAGCTTAACTCGCGGGGCTGGGGCCAACGTCCTGACTTTC. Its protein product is CASSLTRGAGANVLTF.

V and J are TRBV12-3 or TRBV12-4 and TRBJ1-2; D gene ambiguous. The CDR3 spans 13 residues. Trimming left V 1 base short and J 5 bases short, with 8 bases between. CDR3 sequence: CASSLGPFYGYTF. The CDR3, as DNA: TGTGCCAGCAGTTTAGGGCCCTTTTATGGCTACACCTTC.

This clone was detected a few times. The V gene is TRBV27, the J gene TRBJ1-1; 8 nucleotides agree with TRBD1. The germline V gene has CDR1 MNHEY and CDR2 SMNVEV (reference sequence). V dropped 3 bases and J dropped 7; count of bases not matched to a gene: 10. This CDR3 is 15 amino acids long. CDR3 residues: CASSLVARGRVEAFF. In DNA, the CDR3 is TGTGCCAGCAGTTTGGTAGCCAGGGGGCGAGTTGAAGCTTTCTTT.

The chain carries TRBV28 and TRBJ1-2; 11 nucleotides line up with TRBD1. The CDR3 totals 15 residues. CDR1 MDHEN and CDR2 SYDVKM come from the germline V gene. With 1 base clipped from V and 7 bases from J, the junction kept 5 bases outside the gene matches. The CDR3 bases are TGTGCCAGCAGTTTATTGTGGACAGGGGGCTCTGGCTACACCTTC. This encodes CASSLLWTGGSGYTF.

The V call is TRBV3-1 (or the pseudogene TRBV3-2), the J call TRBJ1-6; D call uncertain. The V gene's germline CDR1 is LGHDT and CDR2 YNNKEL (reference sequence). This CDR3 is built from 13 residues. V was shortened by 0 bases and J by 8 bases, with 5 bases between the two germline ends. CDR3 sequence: CASSQDRDSPLHF. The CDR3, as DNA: TGTGCCAGCAGCCAAGATCGCGATTCACCCCTCCACTTT.